The 15 T cell receptor beta chains in this list originate from one sample, sequenced in a study of blood T cell repertoires in COVID-19. Using immunoSEQ multiplex PCR, the repertoire was profiled, and TCRdb retains in-frame clones only, with some absent. Seen here are about 160,000 clones, approximately 86% observed once, and the top ten hold approximately 10%. The sample taken for sequencing was peripheral blood. The receptor set was obtained from an elderly woman with active or convalescent COVID-19.

The chain joins TRBV30 to TRBJ1-3, with unresolved D. V was pared by 0 bases and J by 6 bases, with 21 bases between. The CDR3 is made up of 17 amino acids. Per the germline V gene, CDR1 is GTSNPN and CDR2 is SVGIG (reference sequence). As DNA, the CDR3 is TGTGCCTGGAGTGTAAGCCCCCCCTACGGGTATGAAAACACCATATATTTT. This codes for CAWSVSPPYGYENTIYF.

The chain is built from TRBV30 and TRBJ1-1; no clear D. CDR1 and CDR2 (germline): GTSNPN, SVGIG (reference sequence). V was pared by 2 bases and J by 4 bases, with 11 bases between. The CDR3 spans 13 residues. The CDR3 DNA sequence: TGTGCCTGGAGTTTGTCGACACGCACTGAAGCTTTCTTT. It is translated as CAWSLSTRTEAFF. The entire variable domain, with the rest obtained from reference TRBV30 and TRBJ1-1, is as follows: SQTIHQWPATLVQPVGSPLSLECTVEGTSNPNLYWYRQAAGRGLQLLFYSVGIGQISSEVPQNLSASRPQDRQFILSSKKLLLSDSGFYLCAWSLSTRTEAFFGQGTRLTVV.

The J gene is TRBJ1-4, the V gene TRBV5-1, with unresolved D. The V end lost 1 base, the J end lost 14 bases, and 15 bases lay between the germline ends. Per the germline V gene, CDR1 is SGHRS and CDR2 is YFSETQ. This CDR3 is 13 amino acids long. CDR3 bases: TGCGCCAGCAGCTTGTTGAGCGCCCGGGATCTGTTTTTT. It encodes CASSLLSARDLFF.

V and J are TRBV6-4 and TRBJ2-1; a weak D match, TRBD1 (5 bases). Germline lookup yields CDR1 MRHNA and CDR2 SNTAGT. This CDR3 has 14 residues. Trimming cost V 1 base and J 5 bases, with 9 bases left between them. CDR3 sequence reads: CASSDLQGDNEQFF. The CDR3 nucleotides read TGTGCCAGCAGTGACTTGCAAGGGGACAATGAGCAGTTCTTC.

This rearrangement joins TRBV4-1 to TRBJ2-1, with D perhaps TRBD1 (5 bases). The V end lost 1 base, the J end lost 6 bases, and 13 bases lay between the germline ends. Germline assignment: CDR1 MGHRA and CDR2 YSYEKL. CDR3 size: 15 residues. In DNA, the CDR3 is TGCGCCAGCAGCCAAGCCGGGTCCCAGGGCAATGAGCAGTTCTTC. Amino acid sequence: CASSQAGSQGNEQFF.

The CDR3, as DNA: TGTGCCAGCAGCCGCGGACAGGGTGCAACTAATGAAAAACTGTTTTTT. Translated: CASSRGQGATNEKLFF. This rearrangement joins TRBV28 to TRBJ1-4; 8 bases fit TRBD1. V was clipped by 6 bases and J by 0 bases; unmatched bases: 6. There are 16 residues in the CDR3. From germline, CDR1 is MDHEN and CDR2 SYDVKM.

V usage is TRBV30 and J usage is TRBJ1-1; 7 nucleotides line up with TRBD1. The germline V gene encodes CDR1 GTSNPN and CDR2 SVGIG (reference sequence). The CDR3 is 13 amino acids. V lost 1 base, J lost 4 bases, and 3 bases stayed unmatched. The DNA for the CDR3 is TGTGCCTGGAGTGCCGACAGGGTCACTGAAGCTTTCTTT. The encoded protein is CAWSADRVTEAFF.

The chain has TRBV7-2 and TRBJ2-7; 9 bases line up with TRBD1. This CDR3 region has 16 residues. CDR1 SGHTA and CDR2 FQGNSA come from the germline V gene. Trimming removed 5 bases from V and 4 bases from J; junction bases left unmatched: 12. CDR3 in amino acids: CASSIQPGTGTYEQYF. The CDR3 nucleotides are TGTGCCAGCAGCATCCAGCCCGGGACAGGGACGTACGAGCAGTACTTC. The variable domain in full, with the rest retrieved from reference TRBV7-2 and TRBJ2-7, is GAGVSQSPSNKVTEKGKDVELRCDPISGHTALYWYRQSLGQGLEFLIYFQGNSAPDKSGLPSDRFSAERTGGSVSTLTIQRTQQEDSAVYLCASSIQPGTGTYEQYFGPGTRLTVT.

The gene calls are TRBV19 and TRBJ1-3, with a tentative D call TRBD1 (6 bases). The CDR3 length is 14 residues. In germline, CDR1 is LNHDA, CDR2 SQIVND (reference sequence). Between the trimmed V and J ends, which lost 6 bases and 0 bases, there was a span of 9 bases. The CDR3: CASRDSHSGNTIYF. The CDR3 nucleotides read TGTGCCAGTAGGGACAGCCACTCTGGAAACACCATATATTTT.

CDR3 bases: TGTGCCAGTAGTATGACTACAAGTAGCACAGATACGCAGTATTTT. This encodes CASSMTTSSTDTQYF. V is TRBV19 and J is TRBJ2-3; D may be TRBD2 (5 bases). Trimming left V 3 bases short and J 0 bases short, with 10 bases between. Germline CDR1 and CDR2: LNHDA and SQIVND (reference sequence). This CDR3 region has 15 residues.

The chain couples TRBV7-3 to TRBJ2-1; TRBD1 is a possible D gene (6 bases). CDR1 and CDR2 from the germline V gene are SGHTA and FQGTGA. Between the trimmed V and J ends, which lost 2 bases and 4 bases, there was a span of 6 bases. The CDR3 consists of 13 residues. For the CDR3, the DNA is TGTGCCAGCAGCTTAGGACAGTACAATGAGCAGTTCTTC. Encoded protein: CASSLGQYNEQFF.

This clone was found a few times. The CDR3 DNA follows: TGTGCCAGCAGTTTAAGCGGAGGGATGGACACTGAAGCTTTCTTT. This translates into CASSLSGGMDTEAFF. This rearrangement joins TRBV2 to TRBJ1-1; D is unclear. The V gene lost 5 bases and the J gene lost 3 bases, with 16 bases spanning the gap. From germline, CDR1 is SNHLY and CDR2 FYNNEI. There are 15 residues in the CDR3.

The genes are TRBV28 and TRBJ1-4, with 11 bases identical to TRBD1. The CDR3 loop spans 15 amino acids. Trimming cost V 2 bases and J 8 bases; bases outside gene matches: 4. Germline V CDR1 and CDR2: MDHEN, SYDVKM. CDR3 residues: CASSLGGQGAEKLFF. In nucleotides, the CDR3 is TGTGCCAGCAGTTTAGGCGGACAGGGGGCCGAAAAACTGTTTTTT.

The chain combines TRBV12-2 with TRBJ1-2; the table's D call TRBD1 went unverified against the DNA. TRBV12-2 is assigned pseudogene status. The CDR3 consists of 14 residues. CDR3 sequence (DNA): TGTGCAAGTCGCCGGGACACCTGTGGCTATGGCTACACCTTC. This translates into CASRRDTCGYGYTF.

V is TRBV5-1 and J is TRBJ2-2, with D uncertain. The CDR3 contains 15 residues. The V end lost 2 bases, the J end lost 0 bases, and 8 bases lay between the germline ends. The germline V gene has CDR1 SGHRS and CDR2 YFSETQ. This CDR3 is CASSFSQANTGELFF. In DNA, the CDR3 is TGCGCCAGCAGCTTCAGCCAGGCGAACACCGGGGAGCTGTTTTTT.